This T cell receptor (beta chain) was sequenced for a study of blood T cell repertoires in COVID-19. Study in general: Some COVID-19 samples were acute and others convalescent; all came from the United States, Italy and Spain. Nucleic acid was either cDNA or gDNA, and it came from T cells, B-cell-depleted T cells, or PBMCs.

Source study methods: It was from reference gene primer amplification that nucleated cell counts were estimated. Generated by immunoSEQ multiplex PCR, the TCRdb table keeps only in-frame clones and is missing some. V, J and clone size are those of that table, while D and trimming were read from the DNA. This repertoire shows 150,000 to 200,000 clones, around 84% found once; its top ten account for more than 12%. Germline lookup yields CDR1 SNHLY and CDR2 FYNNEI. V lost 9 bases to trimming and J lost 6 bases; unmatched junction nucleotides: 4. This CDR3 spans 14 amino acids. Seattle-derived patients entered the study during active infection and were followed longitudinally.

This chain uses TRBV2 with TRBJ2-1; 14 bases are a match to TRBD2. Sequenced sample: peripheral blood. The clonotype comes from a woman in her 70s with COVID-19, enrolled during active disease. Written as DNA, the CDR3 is TGTGCCAGGACGACTAGCGGGGGGGTCAATGAGCAGTTCTTC. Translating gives CARTTSGGVNEQFF.